Listed here are 6 T cell receptor beta chains from one sample, sequenced in a study of cytomegalovirus exposure and HLA in healthy donors. It was with 60 Vbeta and 13 Jbeta primers that the PCR ran. Sequenced by immunoSEQ multiplex PCR; TCRdb stores in-frame clones only, minus some. Of some 90,000 clones detected, more than 70% appear once; the ten largest clones hold around 2.9%. The sequenced sample consisted of PBMCs. The receptors stem from a man in his forties in good health and CMV-seronegative.

This chain links TRBV10-3 with TRBJ1-2; 8 nucleotides agree with TRBD1. The CDR3 totals 16 residues. J lost 2 bases, V lost 4 bases, and 9 bases had no gene match. Germline V gene data show CDR1 as ENHRY and CDR2 as SYGVKD. The CDR3 sequence is CAISADRALTNYGYTF. CDR3 DNA sequence: TGTGCCATCAGTGCGGACAGGGCTTTAACAAACTATGGCTACACCTTC.

V and J are TRBV4-1 and TRBJ1-2, with D perhaps matching TRBD1 (6 bases). V was cut by 1 base and J by 0 bases, with 12 bases left in between. The CDR3 runs 16 residues. CDR1 MGHRA and CDR2 YSYEKL come from the germline V gene. CDR3 DNA sequence: TGCGCCAGCAGCCAAGGGGGACACGCCACTAACTATGGCTACACCTTC. The encoded protein is CASSQGGHATNYGYTF.

The chain recombines TRBV10-3 with TRBJ1-5, with TRBD1 matching over 12 bases. With V trimmed by 6 bases and J by 5 bases, 8 bases remained unmatched. CDR3 length: 16 amino acids. Germline V gives CDR1 ENHRY, CDR2 SYGVKD. CDR3 residues: CAISRDRGLGDQPQHF. The CDR3 DNA reads TGTGCCATCAGCCGGGACAGGGGGCTAGGGGATCAGCCCCAGCATTTT.

The chain is built from TRBV2 and TRBJ2-3; the match to TRBD1 covers 8 bases. V lost 5 bases, J lost 1 base, and 8 bases stayed unmatched. Germline V CDR1 and CDR2: SNHLY, FYNNEI. This CDR3 is 16 amino acids long. The CDR3: CASSRYSGQGTDTQYF. The CDR3 DNA sequence: TGTGCCAGCAGTCGATACTCGGGACAGGGCACAGATACGCAGTATTTT.

The rearrangement uses TRBV9 and TRBJ2-1, with 13 bases aligning to TRBD2. CDR3 size: 17 residues. Germline values: CDR1 SGDLS, CDR2 YYNGEE. The trim removed 0 bases at V and 0 bases at J, leaving 0 bases unmatched. In DNA, the CDR3 is TGTGCCAGCAGCGTAGGGACTAGCGGGGGCTCCTACAATGAGCAGTTCTTC. It specifies CASSVGTSGGSYNEQFF.

The sample holds one count of this clone. J is TRBJ1-5 and V is TRBV6-6; D is perhaps TRBD1 (6 bases). Trimming shortened V by 4 bases and J by 0 bases, and 13 bases separated the two germline ends. The CDR3 has 16 amino acids. The germline V gene encodes CDR1 MNHNY and CDR2 SVGAGI (reference sequence). The CDR3 here is CASSFPTGNSNQPQHF. In DNA form, the CDR3 reads TGTGCCAGCAGTTTCCCTACAGGGAATAGCAATCAGCCCCAGCATTTT.